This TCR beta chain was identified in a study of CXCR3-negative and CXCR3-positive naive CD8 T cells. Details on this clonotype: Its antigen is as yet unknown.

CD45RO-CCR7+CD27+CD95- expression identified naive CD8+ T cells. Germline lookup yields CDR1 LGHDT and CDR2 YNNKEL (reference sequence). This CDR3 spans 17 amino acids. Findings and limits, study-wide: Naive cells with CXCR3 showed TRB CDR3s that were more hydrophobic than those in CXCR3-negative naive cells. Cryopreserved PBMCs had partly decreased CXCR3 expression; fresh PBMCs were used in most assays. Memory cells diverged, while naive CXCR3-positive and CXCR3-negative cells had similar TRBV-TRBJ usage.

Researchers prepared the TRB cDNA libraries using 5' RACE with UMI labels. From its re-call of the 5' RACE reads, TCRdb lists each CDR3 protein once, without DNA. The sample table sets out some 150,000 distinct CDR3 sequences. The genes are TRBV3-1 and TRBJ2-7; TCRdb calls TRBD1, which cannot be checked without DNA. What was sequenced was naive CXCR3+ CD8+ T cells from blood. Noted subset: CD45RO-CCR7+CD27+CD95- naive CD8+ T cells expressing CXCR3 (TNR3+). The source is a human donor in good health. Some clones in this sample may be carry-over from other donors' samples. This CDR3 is CASSPANPGQGAFEQYF.